This entry concerns a single T cell receptor (beta chain). What antigen it recognizes has not been identified. Base quality data are lacking; no much larger clone is found one base away. The data originate from a study of blood T cell repertoires in COVID-19 (dated by TCRdb to 2018 to 2020). Describing the broader study: Samples from collaborators originated in the United States, Italy and Spain and spanned both the acute and convalescent phases of COVID-19. Deeply sampled blood TCRbeta repertoires from subjects exposed to, actively infected with, or recovered from COVID-19 were included in the dataset. The prospective study material was composed of cDNA or gDNA derived from T cells, B-cell-depleted T cells, or PBMCs. Sample metadata almost always included a de-identified subject ID, COVID-19 status, age in years and sex. Where available, HLA class I and class II types were taken from metadata supplied by the sample provider and were not determined by assay-based typing. Samples came from the ongoing ImmuneRACE study (first 160 participants) plus 1,254 subjects from 6 global collaborators. The repertoires were released in a freely available public database meant as a resource for research on the immune response to SARS-CoV-2.

The collaborating institutions used their own protocols to collect whole blood in K2EDTA tubes. For TCRbeta analysis, collaborators shipped samples as frozen whole blood, isolated PBMCs, or DNA extracted from either of those sample types. The immunoSEQ Assay, a bias-controlled multiplex PCR, was used to amplify TCRbeta CDR3 regions from genomic DNA. The paper's processing steps were these. The number of nucleated cells in each sample was estimated from the amplification of reference gene primers within the assay. To quantify the absolute abundance of each unique TCRbeta CDR3 rearrangement, sequence reads were collapsed and filtered. Productive Simpson clonality was computed per sample as the square root of Simpson's diversity index over productive rearrangements. TCRdb obtained this table from immuneACCESS and retained in-frame rearrangements with V and J assigned. These tables miss some clones; where compared with another copy, unresolved V genes account for less than half of the shortfall, and the remainder is unexplained. V and J calls and clone size come straight from that table; D and trimming were deduced from the DNA. This sample comprises 100,000 to 150,000 clones, around 81% of them detected only once. The ten largest clones represent about 9.9% of the sample.

Reading the germline V gene gives CDR1 SGDLS and CDR2 YYNGEE. The CDR3 numbers 13 residues from cysteine through phenylalanine. Of all the DNA, just the CDR3 is kept, 39 bases in frame from base 1. The V and J ends are trimmed by 4 bases and 1 base, leaving 8 bases between them. Results the study describes overall, beyond this receptor: Clinical and demographic metadata were provided uncurated, with the amount varying by source and participant.

The V gene is TRBV9 and the J gene is TRBJ1-1; TRBD1 is perhaps the D gene, given 5 matching bases. Sequencing was performed on peripheral blood. The source of this sequence is a man between 40 and 49 years old with active or convalescent COVID-19. The CDR3: CASSITGNTEAFF. DNA sequence: TGTGCCAGCAGCATTACAGGGAACACTGAAGCTTTCTTT. This CDR3, with the reference TRBV9 and TRBJ1-1 proteins standing in past its ends, gives the full variable domain DSGVTQTPKHLITATGQRVTLRCSPRSGDLSVYWYQQSLDQGLQFLIQYYNGEERAKGNILERFSAQQFPDLHSELNLSSLELGDSALYFCASSITGNTEAFFGQGTRLTVV.